A single sample is the source of the 28 T cell receptor beta chains below, sequenced in a study of T cell responses to AZD1222 COVID-19 vaccine. Measured with immunoSEQ multiplex PCR; TCRdb has only the in-frame clones, and not every one. Of more than 85,000 clones in the sample, roughly 88% were seen once. This sample comprised peripheral blood, obtained on day 0 of AZD1222 vaccination. These TCRs come from an adult in good health.

The rearrangement uses TRBV7-2 and TRBJ1-4, with unresolved D. V dropped 3 bases and J dropped 8 bases, with 16 bases sitting between them. CDR1 is SGHTA and CDR2 is FQGNSA in the germline V gene. The CDR3 sequence is 15 residues long. The chain's CDR3 is CASSFQAVSEEKLFF. DNA of the CDR3: TGTGCCAGCAGCTTCCAGGCGGTATCGGAAGAAAAACTGTTTTTT.

V usage is TRBV10-2 and J usage is TRBJ2-7, with 13 bases aligning to TRBD2. The CDR3 length is 15 residues. Germline V gene lookup returns CDR1 WSHSY and CDR2 SAAADI. The junction had 5 bases not matched to a gene; V was cut back by 2 bases and J by 7 bases. CDR3 in DNA: TGCGCCAGCAGTGAGCGGGGACTAGCGGGAAGAGAGCAGTACTTC. It encodes CASSERGLAGREQYF.

The chain is built from TRBV19 and TRBJ1-1; 12 bases align to TRBD1. V lost 3 bases and J lost 4; bases outside the gene matches: 9. Germline CDR1 reads LNHDA; CDR2 reads SQIVND (reference sequence). The CDR3 consists of 17 residues. Here the CDR3 reads CASSIRGTGGMGTEAFF. The CDR3 nucleotides read TGTGCCAGTAGTATTCGAGGGACAGGGGGCATGGGCACTGAAGCTTTCTTT.

The chain is built from TRBV27 and TRBJ2-7; D is undetermined. Germline lookup yields CDR1 MNHEY and CDR2 SMNVEV (reference sequence). Trimming pared 3 bases from V and 2 bases from J, leaving 8 bases between. The CDR3 extends over 13 amino acids. This CDR3 is CASSFGPTYEQYF. The CDR3 DNA reads TGTGCCAGCAGTTTCGGCCCTACCTACGAGCAGTACTTC.

This chain links TRBV9 with TRBJ1-2; D might be TRBD1 (5 bases). This CDR3 is 13 amino acids long. The germline V gene has CDR1 SGDLS and CDR2 YYNGEE. The ends were cut back, 0 bases at V and 5 bases at J, with 8 bases in the middle. The CDR3 spells CASSVDRNYGYTF. CDR3 in DNA: TGTGCCAGCAGCGTAGACAGGAATTATGGCTACACCTTC.

This chain uses TRBV5-4 with TRBJ2-3; D is undetermined. The CDR3 totals 13 residues. The V end was cut by 0 bases, the J end by 8 bases, with 10 bases between. Germline V gives CDR1 SGHNT, CDR2 YYREEE (reference sequence). CDR3 loop: CASSLDNSGTQYF. Here the CDR3 DNA reads TGTGCCAGCAGCTTGGATAATTCGGGTACGCAGTATTTT. Using reference TRBV5-4 and TRBJ2-3 for the parts outside the CDR3, the full variable domain is ETGVTQSPTHLIKTRGQQVTLRCSSQSGHNTVSWYQQALGQGPQFIFQYYREEENGRGNFPPRFSGLQFPNYSSELNVNALELDDSALYLCASSLDNSGTQYFGPGTRLTVL.

The chain couples TRBV9 to TRBJ2-7; the D call may be TRBD1 or TRBD2 (5 bases each). Germline loops: CDR1 SGDLS, CDR2 YYNGEE. CDR3 length: 14 residues. V gave up 0 bases and J gave up 6 bases, with 13 bases separating them. The chain's CDR3 is CASSVASQGSEQYF. The CDR3 region has the DNA TGTGCCAGCAGCGTAGCTAGCCAGGGCTCCGAGCAGTACTTC.

CDR3 coding DNA: TGCGCCAGCAGCTTTGTGTTCTCCTATAATTCACCCCTCCACTTT. Its protein product is CASSFVFSYNSPLHF. The chain uses TRBV5-1 and TRBJ1-6; no clear D. The CDR3 consists of 15 residues. Germline assignment: CDR1 SGHRS and CDR2 YFSETQ. V lost 2 bases and J lost 0, with 6 bases in between. Based on the CDR3 plus reference TRBV5-1 and TRBJ1-6, the full variable domain is KAGVTQTPRYLIKTRGQQVTLSCSPISGHRSVSWYQQTPGQGLQFLFEYFSETQRNKGNFPGRFSGRQFSNSRSEMNVSTLELGDSALYLCASSFVFSYNSPLHFGNGTRLTVT.

This chain connects TRBV3-1 (or the pseudogene TRBV3-2) to TRBJ1-1; D call uncertain. The CDR3 length is 15 residues. Between the trimmed V and J ends, which lost 0 bases and 6 bases, there was a span of 14 bases. In germline, CDR1 is LGHDT, CDR2 YNNKEL (reference sequence). CDR3 sequence: CASSQDWSSGAEAFF. DNA of the CDR3: TGTGCCAGCAGCCAAGATTGGTCCTCGGGAGCTGAAGCTTTCTTT.

V is TRBV7-9 and J is TRBJ2-7, with D perhaps matching TRBD2 (6 bases). CDR3 length equals 16 residues. Trimming removed 5 bases at V and 1 base at J, with 18 bases between. Germline V CDR1 and CDR2: SEHNR, FQNEAQ (reference sequence). The CDR3 region is CASSAGGMYTSYEQYF. The CDR3 DNA is TGTGCCAGCAGCGCAGGCGGGATGTATACTTCCTACGAGCAGTACTTC.

V gene TRBV10-2 combines with J gene TRBJ2-7; 12 bases line up with TRBD2. Germline values: CDR1 WSHSY, CDR2 SAAADI. Trimming cost V 4 bases and J 1 base; bases outside gene matches: 5. CDR3 size: 16 residues. The CDR3 reads CASSASGRAGSYEQYF. Written as DNA, the CDR3 is TGCGCCAGCAGTGCTAGCGGGAGGGCCGGGTCCTACGAGCAGTACTTC.

The J gene is TRBJ1-5, the V gene TRBV12-3 or TRBV12-4; D call uncertain. V lost 4 bases and J 5 bases, leaving 9 bases between the germline ends. The CDR3 contains 13 residues. CDR3 amino acids: CASSSEYHQPQHF. The CDR3 region has the DNA TGTGCCAGCAGTTCGGAGTACCATCAGCCCCAGCATTTT.

V is TRBV4-3 and J is TRBJ2-1; D remains unclear. Germline V lookup: CDR1 LGHNA, CDR2 YSLEER. This CDR3 is 16 amino acids long. V lost 0 bases and J lost 1, with 10 bases in between. CDR3 nucleotides: TGCGCCAGCAGCCAAGATAATCGCCAGTCCTACAATGAGCAGTTCTTC. This sequence encodes CASSQDNRQSYNEQFF.

This chain uses TRBV25-1 with TRBJ2-3, with 8 bases fitting TRBD2. The CDR3 has 16 amino acids. V was pared by 0 bases and J by 1 base, with 3 bases of the junction left unmatched. The germline CDR1 and CDR2 sequences are MGHDK and SYGVNS. The CDR3 reads CASSEYDGGGTDTQYF. CDR3 nucleotide sequence: TGTGCCAGCAGTGAATATGACGGGGGGGGCACAGATACGCAGTATTTT.

V and J are TRBV13 and TRBJ1-4; D remains unclear. This CDR3 contains 14 residues. The ends were cut back, 5 bases at V and 0 bases at J, with 7 bases in the middle. Germline loops: CDR1 PRHDT, CDR2 FYEKMQ (reference sequence). DNA of the CDR3: TGTGCCAGCAGCCCGTATGCAACTAATGAAAAACTGTTTTTT. Amino acid sequence: CASSPYATNEKLFF.

The chain couples TRBV19 to TRBJ1-5, with unresolved D. Trimming left V 11 bases short and J 3 bases short, with 20 bases between. The CDR3 is 15 residues long. CDR1 LNHDA and CDR2 SQIVND come from the germline V gene (reference sequence). CDR3 amino acids: CASSLLDGDNQPQHF. The CDR3, as DNA: TGTGCCTCAAGCCTTTTGGACGGAGACAATCAGCCCCAGCATTTT.

V usage is TRBV7-2 and J usage is TRBJ1-3, with D unresolved. CDR3 length: 15 residues. CDR1 and CDR2 (germline): SGHTA, FQGNSA. V lost 5 bases, J lost 4 bases, and 15 bases lay in between. CDR3: CASSTRRARGNTIYF. In DNA, the CDR3 is TGTGCCAGCAGCACGAGACGGGCTCGGGGAAACACCATATATTTT.

The count of this clone is one. This sequence joins TRBV14 and TRBJ2-3; D uncertain. The CDR3 contains 13 residues. Germline V gives CDR1 SGHDN, CDR2 FVKESK. V dropped 0 bases and J dropped 1 base, with 2 bases sitting between them. The CDR3: CASSQDRTDTQYF. Written as DNA, the CDR3 is TGTGCCAGCAGCCAAGACCGCACAGATACGCAGTATTTT.

This clone was observed a single time. The rearrangement uses TRBV5-4 and TRBJ2-7; D may be TRBD2 (5 bases). Germline V gives CDR1 SGHNT, CDR2 YYREEE (reference sequence). The CDR3 contains 16 residues. V gave up 4 bases and J gave up 2 bases, with 19 bases separating them. The CDR3, as DNA: TGTGCCAGCAGCCAAAGGAGTGGAGGCGGCCCCTACGAGCAGTACTTC. Its translation: CASSQRSGGGPYEQYF.

In the case of this clone: Other DNA sequences within the sample encode an identical CDR3. The rearrangement uses TRBV6-5 and TRBJ1-3, with D unclear. The length of the CDR3 is 15 residues. Germline-derived CDR1 and CDR2 are MNHEY and SVGAGI. Trimming removed 2 bases from V and 0 bases from J, with 8 bases in between. The CDR3 DNA sequence: TGTGCCAGCAGTTACGGAGGTGGCTCTGGAAACACCATATATTTT. It specifies CASSYGGGSGNTIYF.

This chain uses TRBV6-1 with TRBJ1-1; D gene uncertain. The CDR3 is 15 amino acids. Germline CDR1 MNHNS, CDR2 SASEGT. The V and J ends lost 2 bases and 1 base respectively, with 11 bases between them. DNA for the CDR3: TGTGCCAGCAGTGAATTGCGGGGAGCGAACACTGAAGCTTTCTTT. This translates into CASSELRGANTEAFF.

In its sample, this clone was seen a few times. The chain recombines TRBV19 with TRBJ1-2; weak D call: TRBD1 (5 bases). Germline V CDR1 and CDR2: LNHDA, SQIVND (reference sequence). This CDR3 has 14 amino acids. The V end was cut by 2 bases, the J end by 2 bases, with 9 bases between. CDR3 amino acids: CASSISGENYGYTF. The DNA for the CDR3 is TGTGCCAGTAGTATATCGGGGGAAAACTATGGCTACACCTTC.

V gene TRBV6-6 combines with J gene TRBJ2-1; D gene unclear. The CDR3 spans 14 residues. Trimming removed 0 bases at V and 8 bases at J, with 11 bases between. The germline gives CDR1 MNHNY, CDR2 SVGAGI (reference sequence). CDR3 DNA: TGTGCCAGCAGTTACTCGATCAGATCGGATGAGCAGTTCTTC. Encoded protein: CASSYSIRSDEQFF.

V is TRBV7-9 and J is TRBJ2-3; a weak D match, TRBD1 (6 bases). CDR1 SEHNR and CDR2 FQNEAQ come from the germline V gene (reference sequence). The CDR3 covers 14 residues. V was trimmed by 0 bases and J by 5 bases, leaving 9 bases between them. CDR3 in DNA: TGTGCCAGCAGCTTAGCGGTAGGGGGAGATACGCAGTATTTT. This codes for CASSLAVGGDTQYF.

The rearrangement links TRBV21-1 to TRBJ1-2; the table's D call of TRBD1 was not tested on the DNA. TRBV21-1 is given as a pseudogene. The CDR3 length is 15 residues. In nucleotides, the CDR3 is TGTGCCAGCAGCCCCGCCCGACAGGGGGCGTATGGCTACACCTTC. Translation gives CASSPARQGAYGYTF.

The chain is built from TRBV5-1 and TRBJ2-3; D uncertain. V was trimmed by 0 bases and J by 2 bases, leaving 7 bases between them. The CDR3 spans 14 residues. From germline, CDR1 is SGHRS and CDR2 YFSETQ. The chain's CDR3 is CASSLALVTDTQYF. DNA of the CDR3: TGCGCCAGCAGCTTGGCCCTAGTCACAGATACGCAGTATTTT.

As concerns this clone: The same CDR3 can be traced to other DNA sequences in this sample. The rearrangement uses TRBV18 and TRBJ1-2; D is ambiguous. CDR1 is KGHSH and CDR2 is LQKENI in the germline V gene. The CDR3 is 15 residues long. Trimming removed 1 base from V and 1 base from J, with 10 bases in between. This chain's CDR3 is CASSPRASSNYGYTF. CDR3 bases: TGTGCCAGCTCACCACGCGCATCCAGTAACTATGGCTACACCTTC.

J is TRBJ1-3 and V is TRBV2; D ambiguous. The V and J ends lost 6 bases and 9 bases respectively, with 9 bases between them. The CDR3 has 11 residues. The germline V gene encodes CDR1 SNHLY and CDR2 FYNNEI. The CDR3 DNA sequence: TGTGCCAGCAGGTGGGGTGGCACCATATATTTT. It specifies CASRWGGTIYF.